This T cell receptor (beta chain) was profiled in a study of blood T cell repertoires in COVID-19 (dated by TCRdb to the early 2020s). Broadly, across the study: The collaborator samples originated in the United States, Italy and Spain and spanned the acute and convalescent phases of COVID-19. The material from the prospective study consisted of cDNA or gDNA derived from T cells, B-cell-depleted T cells, or PBMCs. Deeply sampled blood TCRbeta repertoires from subjects exposed to, actively infected with, or recovered from COVID-19 were included in the dataset. A de-identified subject ID, COVID-19 status, age in years and sex were almost always included in the sample metadata. HLA class I and class II types, where available, came from metadata supplied by the sample provider rather than from assay-based typing. The repertoires were released in a freely available public database meant as a resource for research on the immune response to SARS-CoV-2. Samples were obtained from the ongoing ImmuneRACE study (first 160 participants) and from approximately 1,200 subjects provided by 6 global collaborators.

What the authors observed across the whole study: How much clinical and demographic metadata was included differed by source and by participant, and the metadata was provided uncurated.

Compared with germline, V lacks 6 bases and J lacks 5 bases; bases without a gene match: 4. Including the terminal cysteine and phenylalanine, the CDR3 comprises 14 residues. Just CDR3 DNA is preserved here, 42 bases in frame from base 1. Via the germline V gene, CDR1 is MNHEY and CDR2 SVGAGI. TCRbeta CDR3 regions were amplified from genomic DNA using the immunoSEQ Assay, a bias-controlled multiplex PCR. The paper's processing steps were these. The number of nucleated cells in each sample was estimated from the amplification of reference gene primers within the assay. Sequence reads were collapsed and filtered to measure the absolute abundance of every unique TCRbeta CDR3 rearrangement. For each sample, productive Simpson clonality was calculated by taking the square root of Simpson's diversity index across productive rearrangements. Drawn from immuneACCESS, this table holds only the in-frame rearrangements with V and J called that TCRdb kept. Clones are partly lost; checked studies trace under half to an unresolved V gene and leave the rest unexplained. D and trimming come from the DNA, and the V and J calls and clone size come from that table. The sample table contains some 230,000 clones; only one count was recorded for about nine tenths of them. The ten biggest clones cover around 2.2% of the sample.

Another Seattle source contributed samples from volunteer blood donors who had recovered from COVID-19. Each collaborating institution followed its own protocols to collect whole blood in K2EDTA tubes. For TCRbeta analysis, collaborators shipped samples as frozen whole blood, isolated PBMCs, or DNA extracted from either of those sample types. With respect to this clone: Its antigen remains unidentified. Per-base qualities were not stored, and no clone one base away is much larger. Other DNA sequences in the sample encode the same CDR3.

Sequences were obtained from peripheral blood. The receptor comes from a man between 25 and 39 years old who had recovered from COVID-19. The chain links TRBV6-5 with TRBJ2-2; 9 of the junction bases match TRBD1. The DNA is TGTGCCAGCAGAGACAGGGGGTATACCGGGGAGCTGTTTTTT. Its protein is CASRDRGYTGELFF.